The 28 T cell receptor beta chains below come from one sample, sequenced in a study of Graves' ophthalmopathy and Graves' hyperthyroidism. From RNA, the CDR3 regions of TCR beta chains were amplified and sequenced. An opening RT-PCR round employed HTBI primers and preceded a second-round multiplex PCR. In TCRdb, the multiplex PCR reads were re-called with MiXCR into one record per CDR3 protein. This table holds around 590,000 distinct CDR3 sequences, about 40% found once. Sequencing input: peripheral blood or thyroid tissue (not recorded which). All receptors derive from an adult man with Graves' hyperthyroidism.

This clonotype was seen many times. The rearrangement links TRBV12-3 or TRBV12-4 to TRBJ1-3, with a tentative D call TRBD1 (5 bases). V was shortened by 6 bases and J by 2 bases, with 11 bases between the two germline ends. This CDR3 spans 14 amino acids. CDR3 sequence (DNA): TGTGCCAGCAGAGGGGCAGGGACTGGAAACACCATATATTTT. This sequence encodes CASRGAGTGNTIYF.

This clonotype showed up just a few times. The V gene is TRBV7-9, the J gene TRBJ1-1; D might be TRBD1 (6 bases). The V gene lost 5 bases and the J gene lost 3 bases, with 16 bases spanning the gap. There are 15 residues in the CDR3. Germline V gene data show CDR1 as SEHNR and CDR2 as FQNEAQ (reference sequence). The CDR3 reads CASSGGRGWDTEAFF. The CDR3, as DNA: TGTGCCAGCAGCGGGGGGCGGGGCTGGGACACTGAAGCTTTCTTT.

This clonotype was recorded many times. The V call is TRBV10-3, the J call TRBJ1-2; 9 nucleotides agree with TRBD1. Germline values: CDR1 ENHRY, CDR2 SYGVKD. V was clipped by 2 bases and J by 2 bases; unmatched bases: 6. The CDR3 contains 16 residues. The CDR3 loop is CAISEPDRGANYGYTF. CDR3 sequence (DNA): TGTGCCATCAGTGAGCCAGACAGGGGGGCGAACTATGGCTACACCTTC.

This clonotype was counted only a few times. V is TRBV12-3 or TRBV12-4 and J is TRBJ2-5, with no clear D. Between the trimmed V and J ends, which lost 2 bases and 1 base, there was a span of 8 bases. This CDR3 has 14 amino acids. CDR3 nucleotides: TGTGCCAGCAGTTTATCGACCATCCAAGAGACCCAGTACTTC. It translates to CASSLSTIQETQYF.

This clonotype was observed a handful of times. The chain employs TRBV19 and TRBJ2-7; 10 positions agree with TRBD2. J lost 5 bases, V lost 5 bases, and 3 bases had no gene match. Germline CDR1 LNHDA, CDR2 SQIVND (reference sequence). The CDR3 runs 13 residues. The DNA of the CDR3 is TGTGCCAGTAGTGTAACTAGCGGGAACGAGCAGTACTTC. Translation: CASSVTSGNEQYF.

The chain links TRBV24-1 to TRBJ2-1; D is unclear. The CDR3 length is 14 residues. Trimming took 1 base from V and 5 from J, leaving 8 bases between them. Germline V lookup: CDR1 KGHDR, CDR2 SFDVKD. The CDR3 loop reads CATSDFKTDNEQFF. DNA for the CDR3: TGTGCCACCAGTGATTTCAAAACAGACAATGAGCAGTTCTTC.

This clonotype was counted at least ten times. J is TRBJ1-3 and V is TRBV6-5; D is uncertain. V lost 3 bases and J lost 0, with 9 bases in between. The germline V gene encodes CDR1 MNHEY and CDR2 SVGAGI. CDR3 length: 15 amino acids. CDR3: CASSYTASSGNTIYF. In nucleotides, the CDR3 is TGTGCCAGCAGTTATACAGCGAGCTCTGGAAACACCATATATTTT.

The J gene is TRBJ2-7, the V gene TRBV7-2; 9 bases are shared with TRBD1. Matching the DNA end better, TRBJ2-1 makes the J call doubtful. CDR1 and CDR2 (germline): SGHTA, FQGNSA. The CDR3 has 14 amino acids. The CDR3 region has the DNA TGTGCCAGTCAAACCAATACAGGGGGCCATGAGCAGTTCTTC. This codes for CASQTNTGGHEQFF.

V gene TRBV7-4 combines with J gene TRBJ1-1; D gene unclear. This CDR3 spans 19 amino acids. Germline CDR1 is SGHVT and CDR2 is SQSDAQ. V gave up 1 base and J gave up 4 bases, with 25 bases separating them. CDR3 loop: CASSLVHPGVQEGSTEAFF. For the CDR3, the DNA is TGTGCCAGCAGCTTAGTTCATCCGGGAGTCCAAGAGGGTAGCACTGAAGCTTTCTTT.

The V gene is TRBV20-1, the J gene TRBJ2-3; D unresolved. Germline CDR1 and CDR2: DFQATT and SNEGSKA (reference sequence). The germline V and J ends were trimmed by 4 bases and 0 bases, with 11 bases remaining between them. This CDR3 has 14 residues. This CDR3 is CSATPLLSTDTQYF. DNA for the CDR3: TGCAGTGCTACCCCCCTCCTGAGCACAGATACGCAGTATTTT.

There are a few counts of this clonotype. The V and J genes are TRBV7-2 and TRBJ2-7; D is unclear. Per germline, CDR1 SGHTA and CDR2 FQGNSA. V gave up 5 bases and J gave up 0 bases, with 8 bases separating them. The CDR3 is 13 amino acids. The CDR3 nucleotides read TGTGCCAGCAGCCACACGCGCTCCTACGAGCAGTACTTC. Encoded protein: CASSHTRSYEQYF.

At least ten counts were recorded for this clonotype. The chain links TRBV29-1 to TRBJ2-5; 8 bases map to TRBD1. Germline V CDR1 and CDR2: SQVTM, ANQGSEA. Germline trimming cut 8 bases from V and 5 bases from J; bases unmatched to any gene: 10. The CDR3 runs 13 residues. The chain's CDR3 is CSSGQGGVETQYF. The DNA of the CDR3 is TGCAGCTCTGGACAGGGAGGCGTGGAGACCCAGTACTTC. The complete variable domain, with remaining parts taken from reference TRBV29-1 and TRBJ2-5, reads SAVISQKPSRDICQRGTSLTIQCQVDSQVTMMFWYRQQPGQSLTLIATANQGSEATYESGFVIDKFPISRPNLTFSTLTVSNMSPEDSSIYLCSSGQGGVETQYFGPGTRLLVL.

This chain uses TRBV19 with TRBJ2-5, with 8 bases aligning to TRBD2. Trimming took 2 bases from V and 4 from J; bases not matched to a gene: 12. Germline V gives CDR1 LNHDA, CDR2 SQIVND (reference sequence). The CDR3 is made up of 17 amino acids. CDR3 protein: CASSIRGSSGSLETQYF. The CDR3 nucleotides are TGTGCCAGTAGTATAAGGGGGTCGAGCGGGAGCCTAGAGACCCAGTACTTC.

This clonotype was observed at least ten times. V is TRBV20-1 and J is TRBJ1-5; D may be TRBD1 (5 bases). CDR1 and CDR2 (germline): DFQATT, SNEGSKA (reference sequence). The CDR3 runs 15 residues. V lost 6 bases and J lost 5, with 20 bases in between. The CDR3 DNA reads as TGCAGTGCCCAACCGGACACGGGGTCGGATCAGCCCCAGCATTTT. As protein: CSAQPDTGSDQPQHF.

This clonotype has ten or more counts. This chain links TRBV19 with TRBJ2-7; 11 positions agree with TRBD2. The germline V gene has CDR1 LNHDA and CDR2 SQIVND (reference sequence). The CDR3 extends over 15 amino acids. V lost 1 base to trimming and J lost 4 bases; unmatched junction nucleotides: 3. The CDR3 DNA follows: TGTGCCAGTAGTATAGTAACTAGCGGGAGTTACGAGCAGTACTTC. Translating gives CASSIVTSGSYEQYF. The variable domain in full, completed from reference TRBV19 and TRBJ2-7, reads DGGITQSPKYLFRKEGQNVTLSCEQNLNHDAMYWYRQDPGQGLRLIYYSQIVNDFQKGDIAEGYSVSREKKESFPLTVTSAQKNPTAFYLCASSIVTSGSYEQYFGPGTRLTVT.

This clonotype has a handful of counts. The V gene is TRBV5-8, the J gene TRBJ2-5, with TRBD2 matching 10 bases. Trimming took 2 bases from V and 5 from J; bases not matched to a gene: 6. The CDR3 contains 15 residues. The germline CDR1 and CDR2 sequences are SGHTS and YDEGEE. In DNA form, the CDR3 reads TGTGCCAGCAGCTTTGCTAGCGGGAGTCGTGAGACCCAGTACTTC. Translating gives CASSFASGSRETQYF. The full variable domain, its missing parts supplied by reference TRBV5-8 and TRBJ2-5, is EAGVTQSPTHLIKTRGQQATLRCSPISGHTSVYWYQQALGLGLQFLLWYDEGEERNRGNFPPRFSGRQFPNYSSELNVNALELEDSALYLCASSFASGSRETQYFGPGTRLLVL.

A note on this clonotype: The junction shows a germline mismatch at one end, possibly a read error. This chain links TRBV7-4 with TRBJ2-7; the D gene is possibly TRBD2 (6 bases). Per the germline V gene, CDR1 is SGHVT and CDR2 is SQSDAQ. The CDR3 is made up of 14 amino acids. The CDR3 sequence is CASSVAVGWDEQYF. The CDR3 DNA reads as TGTGCCAGCAGCGTAGCGGTAGGGTGGGACGAGCAGTACTTC.

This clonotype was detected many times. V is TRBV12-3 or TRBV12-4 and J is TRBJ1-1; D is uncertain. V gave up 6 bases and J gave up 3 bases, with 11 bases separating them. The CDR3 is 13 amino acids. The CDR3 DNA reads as TGTGCCAGCAGCAAAGGGAGAGACACTGAAGCTTTCTTT. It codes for CASSKGRDTEAFF.

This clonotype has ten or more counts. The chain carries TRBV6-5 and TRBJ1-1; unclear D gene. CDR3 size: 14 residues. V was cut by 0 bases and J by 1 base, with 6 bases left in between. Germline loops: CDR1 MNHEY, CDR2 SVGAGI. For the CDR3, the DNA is TGTGCCAGCAGTTACTCGATAGAGAACACTGAAGCTTTCTTT. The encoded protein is CASSYSIENTEAFF.

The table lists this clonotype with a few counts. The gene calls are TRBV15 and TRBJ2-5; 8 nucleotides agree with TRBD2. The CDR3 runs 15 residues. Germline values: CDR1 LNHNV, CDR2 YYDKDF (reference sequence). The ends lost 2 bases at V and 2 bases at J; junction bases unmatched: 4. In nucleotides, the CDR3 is TGTGCCACCAGCAGAACCCGGGGGGGACAAGAGACCCAGTACTTC. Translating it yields CATSRTRGGQETQYF.

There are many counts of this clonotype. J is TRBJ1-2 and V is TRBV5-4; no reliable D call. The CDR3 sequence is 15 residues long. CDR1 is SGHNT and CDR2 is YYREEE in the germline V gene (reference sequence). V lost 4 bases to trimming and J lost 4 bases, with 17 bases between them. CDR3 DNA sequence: TGTGCCAGCAGCGGGTCGGACCGACCTGGCTATGGCTACACCTTC. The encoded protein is CASSGSDRPGYGYTF.

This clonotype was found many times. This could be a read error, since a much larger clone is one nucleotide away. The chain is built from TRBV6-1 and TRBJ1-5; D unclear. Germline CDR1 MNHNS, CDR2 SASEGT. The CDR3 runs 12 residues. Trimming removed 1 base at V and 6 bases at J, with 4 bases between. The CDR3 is CASSEGIQPQHF. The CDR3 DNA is TGTGCCAGCAGTGAAGGCATTCAGCCCCAGCATTTT.

The CDR3 sequence is CASSYSGLRYNEQFF. As DNA, the CDR3 is TGTGCCAGCAGTTACTCCGGACTACGCTACAATGAGCAGTTCTTC. J is TRBJ2-1 and V is TRBV6-5, with a weak D call TRBD2 (6 bases). CDR3 size: 15 residues. V lost 0 bases to trimming and J lost 3 bases, with 9 bases between them. Looked up from germline, CDR1 is MNHEY and CDR2 is SVGAGI.

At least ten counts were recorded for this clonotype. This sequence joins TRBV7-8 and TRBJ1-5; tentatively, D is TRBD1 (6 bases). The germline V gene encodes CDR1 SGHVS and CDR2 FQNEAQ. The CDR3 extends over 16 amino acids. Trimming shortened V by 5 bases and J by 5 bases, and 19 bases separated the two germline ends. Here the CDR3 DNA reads TGTGCCAGCAGCCCGATTCTCACAGGGCCGTATCAGCCCCAGCATTTT. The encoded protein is CASSPILTGPYQPQHF.

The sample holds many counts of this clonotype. The CDR3 DNA is TGTGCCATCAGTGAGGTGCAGACCTACGAGCAGTACTTC. Translated: CAISEVQTYEQYF. This sequence joins TRBV10-3 and TRBJ2-7; D remains unclear. Germline CDR1 is ENHRY and CDR2 is SYGVKD. This CDR3 spans 13 amino acids. V lost 2 bases, J lost 2 bases, and 7 bases lay in between.

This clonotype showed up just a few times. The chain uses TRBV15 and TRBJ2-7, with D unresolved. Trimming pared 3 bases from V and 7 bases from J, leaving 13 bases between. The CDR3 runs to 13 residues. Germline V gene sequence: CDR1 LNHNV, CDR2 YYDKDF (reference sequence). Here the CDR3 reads CATSRDDMGEQYF. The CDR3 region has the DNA TGTGCCACCAGCAGGGACGATATGGGGGAGCAGTACTTC.

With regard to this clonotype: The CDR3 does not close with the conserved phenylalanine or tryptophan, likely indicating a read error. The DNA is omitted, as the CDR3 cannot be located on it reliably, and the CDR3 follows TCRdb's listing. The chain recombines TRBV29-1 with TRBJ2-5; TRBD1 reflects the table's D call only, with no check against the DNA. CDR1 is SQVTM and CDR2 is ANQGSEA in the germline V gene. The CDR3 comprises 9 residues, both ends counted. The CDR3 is CSVSGTSNT.

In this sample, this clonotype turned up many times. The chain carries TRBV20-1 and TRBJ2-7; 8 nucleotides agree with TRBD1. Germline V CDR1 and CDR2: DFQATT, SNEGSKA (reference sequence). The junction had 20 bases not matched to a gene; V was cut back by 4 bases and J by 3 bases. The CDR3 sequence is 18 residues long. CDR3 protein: CSATSLGQASTTDYEQYF. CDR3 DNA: TGCAGTGCTACCAGCCTGGGACAGGCATCCACCACCGACTACGAGCAGTACTTC.